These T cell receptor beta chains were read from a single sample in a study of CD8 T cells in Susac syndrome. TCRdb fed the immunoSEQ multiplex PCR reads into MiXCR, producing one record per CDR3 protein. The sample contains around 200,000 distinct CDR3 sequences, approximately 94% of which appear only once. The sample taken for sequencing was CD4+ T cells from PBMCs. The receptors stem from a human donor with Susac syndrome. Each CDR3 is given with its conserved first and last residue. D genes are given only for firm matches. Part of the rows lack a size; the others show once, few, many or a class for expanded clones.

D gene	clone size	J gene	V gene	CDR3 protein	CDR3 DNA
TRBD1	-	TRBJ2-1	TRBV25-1	CASSEGTGYGNEQFF	TGTGCCAGCAGTGAAGGGACAGGGTACGGCAATGAGCAGTTCTTC
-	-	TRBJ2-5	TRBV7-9	CASSLYSAVIMYQETQYF	TGTGCCAGCAGCTTATACTCGGCAGTCATAATGTACCAAGAGACCCAGTACTTC
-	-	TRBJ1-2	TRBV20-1	CSARDSRGVGYTF	TGCAGTGCTAGAGATAGCCGAGGGGTCGGCTACACCTTC
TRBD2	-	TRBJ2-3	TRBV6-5	CASSYSEAGGDTQYF	TGTGCCAGCAGTTACTCAGAAGCGGGGGGAGATACGCAGTATTTT
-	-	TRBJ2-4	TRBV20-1	CSALTRSKNIQYF	TGCAGTGCCCTGACACGGTCCAAAAACATTCAGTACTTC
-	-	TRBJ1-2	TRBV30	CALTYRKDYGYTF	TGTGCCCTAACTTACAGGAAGGACTATGGCTACACCTTC
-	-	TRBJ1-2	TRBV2	CASSGLGAHGYTF	TGTGCCAGCAGTGGGTTAGGGGCCCATGGCTACACCTTC
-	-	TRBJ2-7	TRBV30	CAWSSEFGQNEQYF	TGTGCCTGGAGTAGCGAATTCGGACAGAACGAGCAGTACTTC
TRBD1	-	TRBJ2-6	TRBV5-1	CASSWDSGGANVLTF	TGCGCCAGCAGCTGGGACAGTGGTGGGGCCAACGTCCTGACTTTC
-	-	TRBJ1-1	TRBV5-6	CASSLYTGAMMNTEAFF	TGTGCCAGCAGCTTGTATACCGGGGCGATGATGAACACTGAAGCTTTCTTT
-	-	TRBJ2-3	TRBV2	CASLRTDTQYF	TGTGCCAGCTTGCGGACAGATACGCAGTATTTT
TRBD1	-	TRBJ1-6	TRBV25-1	CASRDRQGESSPLHF	TGTGCCAGCAGAGACCGACAGGGTGAAAGTTCACCCCTCCACTTT
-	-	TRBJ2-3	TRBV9	CASSVAVYDTDTQYF	TGTGCCAGCAGCGTAGCGGTTTATGACACAGATACGCAGTATTTT
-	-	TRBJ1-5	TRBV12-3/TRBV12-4	CASSLAGSYQPQHF	TGTGCCAGCAGTTTAGCAGGGTCTTATCAGCCCCAGCATTTT
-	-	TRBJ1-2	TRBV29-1	CSVERAYGYTF	TGCAGCGTTGAGAGGGCCTATGGCTACACCTTC
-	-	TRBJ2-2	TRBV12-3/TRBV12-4	CASRLQGSTGELFF	TGTGCCAGCAGGCTACAGGGATCCACCGGGGAGCTGTTTTTT
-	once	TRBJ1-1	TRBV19	CAAGGPSTVAFF	TGTGCTGCGGGGGGGCCCTCGACTGTGGCTTTCTTT
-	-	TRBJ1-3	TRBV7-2	CASSSVNTIYF	TGTGCCAGCAGCTCCGTAAACACCATATATTTT
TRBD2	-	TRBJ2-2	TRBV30	CAWSRLAGANTGELFF	TGTGCCTGGAGCCGACTAGCGGGGGCGAACACCGGGGAGCTGTTTTTT
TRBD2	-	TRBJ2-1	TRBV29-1	CSVRIAGDYNEQFF	TGCAGCGTTCGAATAGCGGGGGATTACAATGAGCAGTTCTTC
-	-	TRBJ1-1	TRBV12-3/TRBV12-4	CASSSQWAEAFF	TGTGCCAGCAGTTCTCAATGGGCTGAAGCTTTCTTT
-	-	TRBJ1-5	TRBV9	CASSVGWWVPQHF	TGTGCCAGCAGCGTCGGTTGGTGGGTGCCCCAGCATTTT
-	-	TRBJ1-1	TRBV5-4	CASRSAATRSMNTEAFF	TGTGCCAGCAGGTCCGCGGCCACCAGGTCCATGAACACTGAAGCTTTCTTT
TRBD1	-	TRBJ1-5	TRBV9	CASSGQGVGNQPQHF	TGTGCCAGCAGCGGACAGGGGGTTGGCAATCAGCCCCAGCATTTT
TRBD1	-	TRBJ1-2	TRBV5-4	CASSLQGADGYTF	TGTGCCAGCAGCTTGCAGGGGGCTGATGGCTACACCTTC
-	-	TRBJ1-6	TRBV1	CTSSQDPPTGLYNSPLHF	TGCACCAGCAGCCAAGATCCCCCGACAGGACTCTATAATTCACCCCTCCACTTT
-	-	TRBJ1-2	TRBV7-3	CASSLTGFYGYTF	TGTGCCAGCAGCTTAACAGGGTTCTATGGCTACACCTTC
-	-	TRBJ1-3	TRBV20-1	CSARPSRGSGNTIYF	TGCAGTGCTAGACCGTCACGAGGCTCTGGAAACACCATATATTTT
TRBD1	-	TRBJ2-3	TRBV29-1	CSVGSQGADTQYF	TGCAGCGTTGGTAGTCAGGGGGCAGATACGCAGTATTTT
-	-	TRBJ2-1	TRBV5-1	CASSFGDSYNEQFF	TGCGCCAGCAGCTTCGGGGACTCCTACAATGAGCAGTTCTTC
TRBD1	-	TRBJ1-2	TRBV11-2	CASSRESRGEGGYTF	TGTGCCAGCAGCCGCGAGTCCAGGGGGGAAGGGGGCTACACCTTC
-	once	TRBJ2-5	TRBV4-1	CASSPGTFLYQETQYF	TGCGCCAGCAGCCCCGGGACATTCTTGTACCAAGAGACCCAGTACTTC
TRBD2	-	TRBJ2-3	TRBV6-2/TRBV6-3	CASSSLRTSGGLRLTDTQYF	TGTGCCAGCAGTTCCTTAAGGACTAGCGGGGGGCTCCGACTCACAGATACGCAGTATTTT
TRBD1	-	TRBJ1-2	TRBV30	CAGRTGVDGYTF	TGTGCCGGGCGGACAGGGGTTGATGGCTACACCTTC
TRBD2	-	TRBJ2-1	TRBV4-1	CASSQDPGLAANEQFF	TGCGCCAGCAGCCAAGACCCCGGGCTAGCGGCCAATGAGCAGTTCTTC
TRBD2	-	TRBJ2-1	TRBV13	CASSFGTTNEQFF	TGTGCCAGCAGCTTTGGGACTACCAATGAGCAGTTCTTC
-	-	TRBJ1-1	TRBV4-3	CASSQDKPTEAFF	TGCGCCAGCAGCCAAGATAAACCCACTGAAGCTTTCTTT
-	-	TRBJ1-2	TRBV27	CASSFSVNYGYTF	TGTGCCAGCAGTTTTTCGGTAAACTATGGCTACACCTTC